The T cell receptor (beta chain) described here comes from a study of cytomegalovirus exposure and HLA in healthy donors. Notes on the study in general: Analyses of presence/absence relied on an assumption of roughly uniform sequencing depth across donors. The authors later found HLA-associated TCR beta chains more clonally expanded than equally common others.

The primer mix had 60 Vbeta and 13 Jbeta primers. Here immunoSEQ multiplex PCR was the method, and the copy in TCRdb shows in-frame clones only, minus some. Of around 100,000 clones in the sample, approximately 89% were seen once. Comments on this clone: What it binds is not known.

CDR1 and CDR2 from the germline V gene are MGHDK and SYGVNS. The V gene end was trimmed by 2 bases and the J gene end by 4 bases; junction bases not matched to a gene: 4. This CDR3 has 16 residues. Sequenced material: PBMCs. This chain joins TRBV25-1 and TRBJ2-1; 11 bases align to TRBD2. The receptor comes from a young man in good health and CMV-seronegative. CDR3 nucleotides: TGTGCCAGCAGTGAAACTAGCGGGAGTTTTTACAATGAGCAGTTCTTC. It specifies CASSETSGSFYNEQFF.